This TCR beta chain was recorded in a study of identical twins. Ten or more counts support this clonotype. In TCRdb, the 5' RACE reads were re-called with MiXCR into one record per CDR3 protein. The sample carries approximately 890,000 distinct CDR3 sequences, 9% to 15% recorded once. This CDR3 spans 16 amino acids. The V and J ends lost 1 base and 6 bases, in that order; junction bases with no gene match: 8. Per the germline V gene, CDR1 is SGHRS and CDR2 is YFSETQ. These same data were also listed under a study on yellow fever vaccine responses in identical twins.

The source of this sequence is a woman aged 18-29 years in good health. This chain connects TRBV5-1 to TRBJ2-2; 8 bases map to TRBD2. Input material: PBMCs. The CDR3 protein is CASSLNFAGGPGELFF. CDR3 nucleotide sequence: TGCGCCAGCAGCTTGAACTTTGCGGGAGGTCCCGGGGAGCTGTTTTTT.